One and the same sample provided the 27 T cell receptor beta chains below, sequenced in a study of neurological immune-mediated disorders. TCRdb re-called the 5' RACE reads through MiXCR, storing one row per CDR3 protein. The table shows approximately 59,000 distinct CDR3 sequences, with 5.2% occurring only once. Sequencing used PBMCs. These receptors all come from a human donor with multiple sclerosis. The donor label of this sample is uncertain.

This clonotype was seen ten or more times. The CDR3 spells CASSRQRGTEAFF. The CDR3 DNA reads TGTGCCAGCAGCCGACAGCGGGGCACTGAAGCTTTCTTT. The V and J genes are TRBV12-3 or TRBV12-4 and TRBJ1-1, with D possibly matching TRBD1 (5 bases). V was pared by 6 bases and J by 4 bases, with 12 bases between. This CDR3 is 13 amino acids long.

This clonotype was counted ten times or more. The rearrangement joins TRBV7-8 to TRBJ2-3; possibly TRBD2 for D (6 bases). CDR3 length equals 14 residues. Per the germline V gene, CDR1 is SGHVS and CDR2 is FQNEAQ. Trimming took off 5 bases at V and 2 bases at J, with 11 bases between the two ends. The chain's CDR3 is CASSPGLPTDTQYF. The CDR3 nucleotides read TGTGCCAGCAGCCCGGGACTCCCCACAGATACGCAGTATTTT.

This clonotype was observed many times. This chain connects TRBV10-3 to TRBJ2-1, with a possible D match to TRBD2 (6 bases). Looked up from germline, CDR1 is ENHRY and CDR2 is SYGVKD. The V end was cut by 2 bases, the J end by 8 bases, with 10 bases between. The CDR3 sequence is 13 residues long. CDR3 region: CAISEGTFDEQFF. CDR3 nucleotides: TGTGCCATCAGTGAGGGGACTTTTGATGAGCAGTTCTTC.

In this sample, this clonotype turned up many times. The rearrangement joins TRBV20-1 to TRBJ1-1; D gene ambiguous. This CDR3 spans 14 amino acids. The germline V gene encodes CDR1 DFQATT and CDR2 SNEGSKA (reference sequence). Trimming left V 6 bases short and J 1 base short, with 15 bases between. The CDR3, as DNA: TGCAGTGCCAAGGCGGGCAGTTCGAACACTGAAGCTTTCTTT. Protein: CSAKAGSSNTEAFF.

This clonotype was detected many times. The rearrangement uses TRBV20-1 and TRBJ1-1; D is unresolved. Trimming cost V 2 bases and J 3 bases, with 13 bases left between them. CDR1 DFQATT and CDR2 SNEGSKA come from the germline V gene (reference sequence). The CDR3 spans 14 residues. The CDR3, as DNA: TGCAGTGCTAGATTGACCTGGGAGGACACTGAAGCTTTCTTT. It yields the protein CSARLTWEDTEAFF.

This clonotype was detected ten times or more. CDR3 DNA: TGTGCCATCAGTTCCGGGACAGGGAGGTCATCCATCACAGATACGCAGTATTTT. This codes for CAISSGTGRSSITDTQYF. The chain carries TRBV10-3 and TRBJ2-3, with 9 bases identical to TRBD1. Germline trimming cut 5 bases from V and 2 bases from J; bases unmatched to any gene: 14. The germline V gene has CDR1 ENHRY and CDR2 SYGVKD. The CDR3 covers 18 residues.

The J gene is TRBJ1-1, the V gene TRBV7-6; possibly TRBD1 for D (5 bases). With 0 bases removed from V and 4 bases from J, the gap between germline ends came to 15 bases. The V gene's germline CDR1 is SGHVS and CDR2 FNYEAQ. This CDR3 has 16 amino acids. The CDR3 bases are TGTGCCAGCAGCTTAGCGCCGTTGGGCGGGGGCACTGAAGCTTTCTTT. It yields the protein CASSLAPLGGGTEAFF.

This clonotype occurred many times. V is TRBV20-1 and J is TRBJ2-5, with 7 bases lining up with TRBD2. The length of the CDR3 is 17 residues. Germline lookup yields CDR1 DFQATT and CDR2 SNEGSKA (reference sequence). Trimming at V came to 1 base and at J to 1 base, leaving 12 bases not matched to a gene. For the CDR3, the DNA is TGCAGTGCTAGAGTGGTAGGGGCGGGGGTCTCCCAAGAGACCCAGTACTTC. This translates into CSARVVGAGVSQETQYF.

The sample holds many counts of this clonotype. This chain links TRBV6-5 with TRBJ2-7, with 9 bases fitting TRBD1. J lost 2 bases, V lost 4 bases, and 6 bases had no gene match. Germline CDR1 MNHEY, CDR2 SVGAGI. The CDR3 totals 15 residues. CDR3 nucleotide sequence: TGTGCCAGCAGTTCTACGGACAGGGGCACCTACGAGCAGTACTTC. Protein product: CASSSTDRGTYEQYF.

This clonotype was counted ten times or more. V and J are TRBV6-5 and TRBJ1-1; D call uncertain. V lost 5 bases to trimming and J lost 5 bases, with 9 bases between them. In germline, CDR1 is MNHEY, CDR2 SVGAGI. CDR3 length: 12 residues. CDR3 bases: TGTGCCAGCAGTGCCCCCTGGACTGAAGCTTTCTTT. Translated, it gives CASSAPWTEAFF.

This clonotype has a count of ten or more. This chain uses TRBV3-1 with TRBJ2-7; D is undetermined. Germline V gene data show CDR1 as LGHDT and CDR2 as YNNKEL (reference sequence). The CDR3 contains 11 residues. Trimming shortened V by 4 bases and J by 5 bases, and 6 bases separated the two germline ends. The CDR3 loop is CASSPPDEQYF. The CDR3 DNA sequence: TGTGCCAGCAGCCCTCCGGACGAGCAGTACTTC.

This clonotype was counted ten times or more. This chain uses TRBV4-1 with TRBJ2-3; TRBD2 matches 7 bases. V was pared by 3 bases and J by 9 bases, with 9 bases of the junction left unmatched. The CDR3 runs to 14 residues. From germline, CDR1 is MGHRA and CDR2 YSYEKL. CDR3 DNA: TGCGCCAGCAGCCAGGCGGGTGGGCGGGAGACGCAGTATTTT. Protein: CASSQAGGRETQYF.

This clonotype has a count of ten or more. The chain joins TRBV9 to TRBJ1-1, with D hard to call. The germline CDR1 and CDR2 sequences are SGDLS and YYNGEE. V dropped 0 bases and J dropped 0 bases, with 9 bases sitting between them. The CDR3 loop spans 15 amino acids. The chain's CDR3 is CASSVDPYMNTEAFF. The CDR3 bases are TGTGCCAGCAGCGTAGATCCATACATGAACACTGAAGCTTTCTTT. The whole variable domain, remainder taken from reference TRBV9 and TRBJ1-1, is DSGVTQTPKHLITATGQRVTLRCSPRSGDLSVYWYQQSLDQGLQFLIQYYNGEERAKGNILERFSAQQFPDLHSELNLSSLELGDSALYFCASSVDPYMNTEAFFGQGTRLTVV.

This clonotype was observed many times. The chain combines TRBV7-2 with TRBJ2-4; D unclear. Per germline, CDR1 SGHTA and CDR2 FQGNSA. V was trimmed by 5 bases and J by 0 bases, leaving 14 bases between them. There are 16 residues in the CDR3. CDR3 loop: CASSITRVVAKNIQYF. In DNA form, the CDR3 reads TGTGCCAGCAGCATCACCCGTGTGGTAGCCAAAAACATTCAGTACTTC. The full variable domain, its missing parts supplied by reference TRBV7-2 and TRBJ2-4, is GAGVSQSPSNKVTEKGKDVELRCDPISGHTALYWYRQSLGQGLEFLIYFQGNSAPDKSGLPSDRFSAERTGGSVSTLTIQRTQQEDSAVYLCASSITRVVAKNIQYFGAGTRLSVL.

This clonotype has a count of ten or more. This chain links TRBV20-1 with TRBJ2-1; 13 nucleotides line up with TRBD2. Germline-derived CDR1 and CDR2 are DFQATT and SNEGSKA (reference sequence). The CDR3 has 18 amino acids. J gave up 4 bases and V 1 base, and 10 bases lay outside the gene matches. In DNA, the CDR3 is TGCAGTGCTAGAGTTTGGGAGACTAGCGGGGGGAATTACAATGAGCAGTTCTTC. It translates to CSARVWETSGGNYNEQFF.

In its sample, this clonotype was seen many times. The V and J genes are TRBV3-1 and TRBJ2-1; 8 bases map to TRBD1. CDR1 and CDR2 from the germline V gene are LGHDT and YNNKEL (reference sequence). The V and J ends lost 7 bases and 0 bases, in that order; junction bases with no gene match: 8. The CDR3 covers 16 residues. CDR3 in DNA: TGTGCCAGCACGACGGACAGGGCCTCCTCCTACAATGAGCAGTTCTTC. It specifies CASTTDRASSYNEQFF.

This clonotype was recorded many times. The chain carries TRBV20-1 and TRBJ1-2, with D possibly matching TRBD1 (5 bases). The germline V gene has CDR1 DFQATT and CDR2 SNEGSKA (reference sequence). Trimming left V 2 bases short and J 8 bases short, with 15 bases between. This CDR3 is built from 13 residues. DNA of the CDR3: TGCAGTGCTAGACCCCGGGGCGAAAGCGGCTACACCTTC. Encoded protein: CSARPRGESGYTF.

In this sample, this clonotype turned up many times. J is TRBJ2-1 and V is TRBV20-1; possibly TRBD1 for D (6 bases). Trimming stripped 1 base from V and 7 bases from J, with 20 bases between. The germline V gene has CDR1 DFQATT and CDR2 SNEGSKA (reference sequence). The CDR3 loop spans 16 amino acids. CDR3 DNA: TGCAGTGCTAGAGCTTGGGGGCTGCCCCTTAAAAATGAGCAGTTCTTC. Its translation is CSARAWGLPLKNEQFF.

This clonotype occurred many times. This chain joins TRBV6-5 and TRBJ1-5; 11 bases match TRBD1. Looked up from germline, CDR1 is MNHEY and CDR2 is SVGAGI. V gave up 0 bases and J gave up 15 bases; unmatched junction bases: 4. The CDR3 covers 13 residues. In DNA form, the CDR3 reads TGTGCCAGCAGTTACTCGGGACAGGGGGTCTTGCATTTT. Its translation is CASSYSGQGVLHF.

This clonotype showed up many times. The CDR3 loop reads CASSELQGGEQYF. The CDR3 DNA is TGCGCCAGCAGCGAATTACAGGGAGGCGAGCAGTACTTC. This chain uses TRBV5-1 with TRBJ2-7; the D gene could be TRBD1 or TRBD2 (6 bases each). The CDR3 totals 13 residues. Germline-derived CDR1 and CDR2 are SGHRS and YFSETQ. V lost 4 bases, J lost 6 bases, and 14 bases lay in between.

This clonotype has a count of ten or more. J is TRBJ2-3 and V is TRBV5-1; D remains ambiguous. V lost 1 base to trimming and J lost 3 bases, with 3 bases between them. Germline V CDR1 and CDR2: SGHRS, YFSETQ. The CDR3 has 12 amino acids. CDR3 bases: TGCGCCAGCAGCTTGTCGACAGATACGCAGTATTTT. Amino acids: CASSLSTDTQYF.

This clonotype was recorded many times. V usage is TRBV20-1 and J usage is TRBJ2-2; 8 bases match TRBD2. The CDR3 consists of 15 residues. Germline V gene sequence: CDR1 DFQATT, CDR2 SNEGSKA (reference sequence). After removal of 3 bases from V and 6 bases from J, the junction contained 9 bases not matched to a gene. For the CDR3, the DNA is TGCAGTGCTAGTCGCCCGGGGGGGCTCGCCGGGGAGCTGTTTTTT. Its protein is CSASRPGGLAGELFF.

There are many counts of this clonotype. This chain uses TRBV9 with TRBJ2-7, with a tentative D call TRBD1 (6 bases). V was clipped by 3 bases and J by 2 bases, with 12 bases between them. The CDR3 has 14 residues. Per the germline V gene, CDR1 is SGDLS and CDR2 is YYNGEE. This CDR3 is CASSAQGMTYEQYF. DNA for the CDR3: TGTGCCAGCAGCGCGCAGGGGATGACCTACGAGCAGTACTTC.

This clonotype was picked up many times. This chain uses TRBV4-2 with TRBJ2-3; 9 bases match TRBD1. The CDR3 is made up of 18 amino acids. V shed 1 base and J 2 bases; nucleotides not matched to a gene: 10. Per germline, CDR1 LGHNA and CDR2 YNFKEQ. CDR3: CASSQGGGTGTITDTQYF. In DNA, the CDR3 is TGTGCCAGCAGCCAAGGAGGAGGGACAGGGACAATCACAGATACGCAGTATTTT.

This clonotype was seen many times. This chain connects TRBV5-1 to TRBJ1-5, with D tentatively TRBD1 (6 bases). Per germline, CDR1 SGHRS and CDR2 YFSETQ. The CDR3 has 15 amino acids. Deletions cut 4 bases from V and 0 bases from J, with 11 bases between. CDR3 in amino acids: CASSPTGDSNQPQHF. The DNA of the CDR3 is TGCGCCAGCAGCCCGACAGGAGATAGCAATCAGCCCCAGCATTTT.

CDR3 amino acids: CASSLAPTLTYEQYF. CDR3 DNA: TGCGCCAGCAGCCTCGCCCCGACTCTTACCTACGAGCAGTACTTC. The rearrangement links TRBV5-1 to TRBJ2-7; D is uncertain. The CDR3 extends over 15 amino acids. V gave up 4 bases and J gave up 2 bases, with 16 bases separating them. Germline V gene sequence: CDR1 SGHRS, CDR2 YFSETQ.

This clonotype appeared many times. V usage is TRBV5-1 and J usage is TRBJ1-3; D not certain. Germline V gene lookup returns CDR1 SGHRS and CDR2 YFSETQ. The CDR3 totals 16 residues. Trimming left V 0 bases short and J 4 bases short, with 14 bases between. The CDR3 nucleotides are TGCGCCAGCAGCTTGGAACCCGGAACGCACGGAAACACCATATATTTT. Its protein product is CASSLEPGTHGNTIYF.